This entry concerns a single T cell receptor beta chain. This sample is part of a study of blood T cell repertoires in COVID-19. Background on the study: Specimens from acute and convalescent COVID-19 originated in the United States, Italy and Spain.

The repertoire was sequenced with immunoSEQ multiplex PCR; TCRdb's copy has only in-frame clones and lacks some. The sample shows about 340,000 clones, 86% of them seen only once. Germline V CDR1 and CDR2: SGDLS, YYNGEE. The germline V and J ends were trimmed by 3 bases and 4 bases, with 13 bases remaining between them. The CDR3 sequence is 14 residues long. V and J are TRBV9 and TRBJ1-1; D may be TRBD1 (6 bases). The sequenced sample was peripheral blood. The receptor's source is a woman in her sixties or seventies with COVID-19, enrolled during active disease. CDR3 residues: CASSAAGASTEAFF. CDR3 nucleotides: TGTGCCAGCAGCGCCGCAGGGGCAAGCACTGAAGCTTTCTTT. The full variable domain, its missing parts supplied by reference TRBV9 and TRBJ1-1, is DSGVTQTPKHLITATGQRVTLRCSPRSGDLSVYWYQQSLDQGLQFLIQYYNGEERAKGNILERFSAQQFPDLHSELNLSSLELGDSALYFCASSAAGASTEAFFGQGTRLTVV.